The rows below give T cell receptor beta chains drawn from one sample of a study of blood T cell repertoires in COVID-19. TCRdb's table, derived via immunoSEQ multiplex PCR, lists solely in-frame clones and lacks some. Among fewer than 200,000 clones listed, under 90% were seen once. The sequenced material came from PBMCs or T cells enriched from blood (not recorded which). The receptors come from a man in his fifties or sixties who had recovered from COVID-19. The CDR3 runs from the conserved cysteine through the conserved F or W. Fields, in order: CDR3 length, J gene, clone size, V gene, D gene, CDR3 protein, CDR3 DNA. D genes are given only for firm matches. Expanded clones get a size class; other rows say once, few or many, or leave the size out.

len: 12; j_gene: TRBJ1-2; abundance: -; v_gene: TRBV19; d_gene: TRBD1; CDR3aa: CASRQGARGYTF; CDR3nt: TGTGCCAGTAGGCAGGGGGCTCGTGGCTACACCTTC
len: 15; j_gene: TRBJ2-1; abundance: -; v_gene: TRBV19; d_gene: -; CDR3aa: CATIRNTGQFNEQFF; CDR3nt: TGTGCCACAATACGGAACACAGGACAGTTTAATGAGCAGTTCTTC
len: 11; j_gene: TRBJ2-3; abundance: -; v_gene: TRBV6-5; d_gene: -; CDR3aa: CASSQGNTQYF; CDR3nt: TGTGCCAGCAGTCAGGGGAATACGCAGTATTTT
len: 12; j_gene: TRBJ1-1; abundance: few; v_gene: TRBV7-9; d_gene: -; CDR3aa: CASSPEGEKAFF; CDR3nt: TGTGCCAGCAGCCCCGAGGGAGAAAAAGCTTTCTTT
len: 14; j_gene: TRBJ2-7; abundance: -; v_gene: TRBV7-2; d_gene: TRBD1; CDR3aa: CASSFDGQGPEQYF; CDR3nt: TGTGCCAGCAGCTTTGACGGACAGGGTCCCGAGCAGTACTTC
len: 17; j_gene: TRBJ2-3; abundance: -; v_gene: TRBV7-2; d_gene: TRBD2; CDR3aa: CASSFVSGGLVTDTQYF; CDR3nt: TGTGCCAGCAGCTTCGTCAGCGGGGGGCTGGTGACAGATACGCAGTATTTT
len: 12; j_gene: TRBJ2-7; abundance: -; v_gene: TRBV29-1; d_gene: TRBD2; CDR3aa: CSVRGEGHEQYF; CDR3nt: TGCAGCGTTCGGGGGGAGGGCCACGAGCAGTACTTC
len: 14; j_gene: TRBJ2-5; abundance: -; v_gene: TRBV7-9; d_gene: -; CDR3aa: CASSLAQNQETQYF; CDR3nt: TGTGCCAGCAGCTTAGCGCAGAACCAAGAGACCCAGTACTTC
len: 15; j_gene: TRBJ1-2; abundance: -; v_gene: TRBV7-9; d_gene: TRBD1; CDR3aa: CASSFNRGGGYGYTF; CDR3nt: TGTGCCAGCAGCTTCAACAGGGGTGGAGGATATGGCTACACCTTC
len: 15; j_gene: TRBJ1-2; abundance: -; v_gene: TRBV6-5; d_gene: -; CDR3aa: CASSYSSLGAYGYTF; CDR3nt: TGTGCCAGCAGTTACTCGTCATTGGGGGCCTATGGCTACACCTTC
len: 14; j_gene: TRBJ1-2; abundance: -; v_gene: TRBV5-6; d_gene: TRBD1; CDR3aa: CASRPDRVNYGYTF; CDR3nt: TGTGCCAGCAGACCGGACAGGGTTAACTATGGCTACACCTTC
len: 16; j_gene: TRBJ2-1; abundance: -; v_gene: TRBV4-2; d_gene: TRBD2; CDR3aa: CASSQETTSGGLKQFF; CDR3nt: TGTGCCAGCAGCCAAGAGACGACTAGCGGGGGACTTAAGCAGTTCTTC
len: 12; j_gene: TRBJ1-4; abundance: -; v_gene: TRBV29-1; d_gene: TRBD1; CDR3aa: CSVFQGAGKLFF; CDR3nt: TGCAGCGTTTTCCAGGGGGCAGGAAAACTGTTTTTT
len: 14; j_gene: TRBJ1-2; abundance: -; v_gene: TRBV4-2; d_gene: TRBD1; CDR3aa: CASNRGQGNYGYTF; CDR3nt: TGTGCCAGTAACCGGGGACAGGGAAACTATGGCTACACCTTC
len: 12; j_gene: TRBJ1-1; abundance: -; v_gene: TRBV3-1/TRBV3-2; d_gene: -; CDR3aa: CASSSTGTEAFF; CDR3nt: TGTGCCAGCAGCTCGACAGGCACTGAAGCTTTCTTT
len: 15; j_gene: TRBJ2-7; abundance: -; v_gene: TRBV9; d_gene: -; CDR3aa: CASSVGFRMTYEQYF; CDR3nt: TGTGCCAGCAGCGTAGGTTTCAGGATGACCTACGAGCAGTACTTC
len: 16; j_gene: TRBJ2-1; abundance: -; v_gene: TRBV7-6; d_gene: -; CDR3aa: CASSLIGTPRQNEQFF; CDR3nt: TGTGCCAGCAGCTTAATCGGGACACCCAGGCAAAATGAGCAGTTCTTC
len: 13; j_gene: TRBJ1-2; abundance: few; v_gene: TRBV5-1; d_gene: -; CDR3aa: CASSLDAVYGYTF; CDR3nt: TGCGCCAGCAGCTTGGATGCGGTCTATGGCTACACCTTC
len: 16; j_gene: TRBJ1-1; abundance: -; v_gene: TRBV19; d_gene: TRBD1; CDR3aa: CASSTFPTGGTAEAFF; CDR3nt: TGTGCCAGTAGTACCTTCCCAACAGGGGGCACGGCTGAAGCTTTCTTT
len: 15; j_gene: TRBJ2-7; abundance: few; v_gene: TRBV5-4; d_gene: TRBD1; CDR3aa: CASSSRQGLSYEQYF; CDR3nt: TGTGCCAGCAGCTCACGACAGGGGCTCTCCTACGAGCAGTACTTC
len: 17; j_gene: TRBJ2-3; abundance: -; v_gene: TRBV4-1; d_gene: TRBD1; CDR3aa: CASSQGRDRAGTDTQYF; CDR3nt: TGCGCCAGCAGCCAAGGACGGGACAGGGCAGGCACAGATACGCAGTATTTT
len: 15; j_gene: TRBJ1-1; abundance: -; v_gene: TRBV11-3; d_gene: -; CDR3aa: CASSLVVGANTEAFF; CDR3nt: TGTGCCAGCAGCTTAGTGGTAGGAGCGAACACTGAAGCTTTCTTT
len: 13; j_gene: TRBJ1-2; abundance: medium-sized; v_gene: TRBV29-1; d_gene: TRBD1; CDR3aa: CSVLKQGGYGYTF; CDR3nt: TGCAGCGTTCTAAAGCAGGGGGGCTATGGCTACACCTTC
len: 16; j_gene: TRBJ2-3; abundance: -; v_gene: TRBV6-1; d_gene: -; CDR3aa: CASSGGHLVNTDTQYF; CDR3nt: TGTGCCAGCAGTGGGGGACACCTGGTAAACACAGATACGCAGTATTTT
len: 13; j_gene: TRBJ1-3; abundance: -; v_gene: TRBV12-3/TRBV12-4; d_gene: -; CDR3aa: CASSFTVGNTIYF; CDR3nt: TGTGCCAGCAGTTTTACGGTGGGAAACACCATATATTTT
len: 14; j_gene: TRBJ1-3; abundance: -; v_gene: TRBV19; d_gene: TRBD1; CDR3aa: CASRTDRVGNTIYF; CDR3nt: TGTGCCAGTAGGACCGACAGGGTTGGAAACACCATATATTTT
len: 15; j_gene: TRBJ1-4; abundance: -; v_gene: TRBV5-1; d_gene: -; CDR3aa: CASSPGGTTNEKLFF; CDR3nt: TGCGCCAGCAGCCCGGGGGGAACAACTAATGAAAAACTGTTTTTT
len: 13; j_gene: TRBJ1-2; abundance: -; v_gene: TRBV18; d_gene: -; CDR3aa: CASSPSESVGYTF; CDR3nt: TGTGCCAGCTCACCATCGGAGAGCGTTGGCTACACCTTC
len: 20; j_gene: TRBJ2-6; abundance: -; v_gene: TRBV2; d_gene: TRBD1; CDR3aa: CASSGGSPDRGQAGANVLTF; CDR3nt: TGTGCCAGCAGTGGGGGGTCGCCCGACAGGGGGCAAGCTGGGGCCAACGTCCTGACTTTC
len: 14; j_gene: TRBJ2-5; abundance: -; v_gene: TRBV6-5; d_gene: TRBD1; CDR3aa: CASRRTGGLETQYF; CDR3nt: TGTGCCAGCAGAAGGACAGGGGGCTTGGAGACCCAGTACTTC
len: 18; j_gene: TRBJ2-5; abundance: -; v_gene: TRBV10-1; d_gene: TRBD2; CDR3aa: CASSVTSRLAGEQETQYF; CDR3nt: TGCGCCAGCAGTGTCACCTCGAGACTAGCGGGGGAACAAGAGACCCAGTACTTC
len: 11; j_gene: TRBJ1-1; abundance: few; v_gene: TRBV20-1; d_gene: -; CDR3aa: CSAKLNTEAFF; CDR3nt: TGCAGTGCTAAACTTAACACTGAAGCTTTCTTT
len: 15; j_gene: TRBJ2-1; abundance: once; v_gene: TRBV19; d_gene: TRBD2; CDR3aa: CASSAAGGSYNEQFF; CDR3nt: TGTGCCAGTAGTGCTGCGGGGGGATCCTACAATGAGCAGTTCTTC